This T cell receptor (beta chain) was obtained from a study of blood T cell repertoires in COVID-19. About the study: Spain, Italy and the United States supplied samples that represented acute and convalescent COVID-19. Sources were T cells, B-cell-depleted T cells, or PBMCs; the material itself was cDNA or gDNA.

Per the original data handling: Cell counts per sample came from amplifying reference gene primers. Measured with immunoSEQ multiplex PCR; TCRdb has only the in-frame clones, and not every one. V and J calls and clone size are given by that table; D and trimming were obtained from the DNA. The repertoire has 100,000 or so clones, around 87% of them found once; the top ten carry under 14%. Sequencing input: peripheral blood. The clonotype comes from a woman in her thirties with acute or convalescent COVID-19.

The CDR3 protein is CASSLPPWGVSRSGANVLTF. For the CDR3, the DNA is TGCGCCAGCAGCTTGCCTCCGTGGGGGGTTAGTAGGTCTGGGGCCAACGTCCTGACTTTC. This rearrangement joins TRBV5-1 to TRBJ2-6; a weak D match, TRBD2 (6 bases). V shed 1 base and J shed 1 base, with 21 bases lying between them. This CDR3 is built from 20 residues. Per germline, CDR1 SGHRS and CDR2 YFSETQ. Supplemented by reference TRBV5-1 and TRBJ2-6, the full variable domain reads KAGVTQTPRYLIKTRGQQVTLSCSPISGHRSVSWYQQTPGQGLQFLFEYFSETQRNKGNFPGRFSGRQFSNSRSEMNVSTLELGDSALYLCASSLPPWGVSRSGANVLTFGAGSRLTVL.